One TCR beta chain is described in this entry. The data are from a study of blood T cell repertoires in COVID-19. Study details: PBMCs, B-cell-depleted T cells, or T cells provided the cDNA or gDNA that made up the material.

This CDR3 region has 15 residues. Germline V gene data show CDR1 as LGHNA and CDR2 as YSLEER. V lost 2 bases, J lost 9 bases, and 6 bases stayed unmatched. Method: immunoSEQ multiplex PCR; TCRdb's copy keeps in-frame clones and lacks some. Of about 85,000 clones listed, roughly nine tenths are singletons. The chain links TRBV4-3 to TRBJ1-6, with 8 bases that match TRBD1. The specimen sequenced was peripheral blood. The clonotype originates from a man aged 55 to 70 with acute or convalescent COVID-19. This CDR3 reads CASSQQTGVGSPLHF. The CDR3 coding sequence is TGCGCCAGCAGCCAACAGACAGGGGTAGGTTCACCCCTCCACTTT.